This TCR beta chain was identified during a study of human thymus T cells. Libraries were prepared by immunoSEQ multiplex PCR; TCRdb keeps only in-frame clonotypes and omits some of them. The top ten clones hold 0.031% of a sample with tens of thousands of clones, around 96% of them seen once. Thymic material originated from resections removed in the course of corrective heart surgery. CDR1 LNHNV and CDR2 YYDKDF come from the germline V gene (reference sequence). V lost 4 bases and J lost 8, with 15 bases in between. The CDR3 has 14 amino acids. Sequencing was done on a sample of thymus tissue. The chain recombines TRBV15 with TRBJ1-5; no firm D call. This sequence was found in a boy younger than two with a congenital heart defect but otherwise immunologically healthy. In DNA form, the CDR3 reads TGTGCCACCAGCAAGCTACCCCGGACGGAGCCCCAGCATTTT. This gives the protein CATSKLPRTEPQHF.